Listed below are T cell receptor beta chains from one sample, sequenced in a study of beta chain features in type 1 diabetes. Produced via immunoSEQ multiplex PCR; TCRdb's table is partial and in-frame only. Of about 130,000 clones in the sample, around 10% were seen once. Sequenced material: central memory CD4+ T cells from blood. All receptors derive from a man younger than 45 with type 1 diabetes. The CDR3 runs from the conserved cysteine through the conserved F or W. A D gene is named only where the DNA matches it firmly. Expanded clones get a size class; other rows say once, few or many, or leave the size out.

TRBV6-5	TRBJ2-7	few	NA	CASSARGSEQYF	TGTGCCAGCAGTGCAAGGGGCTCCGAGCAGTACTTC
TRBV4-2	TRBJ2-3	few	NA	CASSPTWSRTDTQYF	TGTGCCAGCAGCCCCACTTGGTCCAGGACAGATACGCAGTATTTT
TRBV7-9	TRBJ1-2	few	NA	CASSADGGDYGYTF	TGTGCCAGCAGCGCCGACGGGGGTGACTATGGCTACACCTTC
TRBV9	TRBJ1-6	few	NA	CASSVKQGIDNSPLHF	TGTGCCAGCAGCGTAAAGCAGGGGATTGATAATTCACCCCTCCACTTT
TRBV7-9	TRBJ2-7	few	NA	CASSRGTASSYEQYF	TGCGCCAGCAGCCGCGGGACAGCGAGCTCCTACGAGCAGTACTTC
TRBV5-1	TRBJ1-4	few	NA	CASSFNLDGREKLFF	TGCGCCAGCAGCTTTAATCTCGATGGGCGCGAAAAACTGTTTTTT
TRBV4-1	TRBJ2-4	many	TRBD2	CASSPGLAGGPAKNIQYF	TGCGCCAGCAGTCCCGGACTAGCGGGGGGCCCAGCCAAAAACATTCAGTACTTC
TRBV18	TRBJ1-1	NA	NA	CASSPGAPGTEAFF	TGTGCCAGCTCACCAGGGGCGCCGGGCACTGAAGCTTTCTTT
TRBV5-1	TRBJ2-3	many	NA	CASSLDRITDTQYF	TGCGCCAGCAGCTTGGACAGAATCACAGATACGCAGTATTTT
TRBV7-3	TRBJ2-2	NA	NA	CASSLNPTGNTGELFF	TGTGCCAGCAGCTTAAACCCCACAGGAAACACCGGGGAGCTGTTTTTT
TRBV5-6	TRBJ2-2	NA	NA	CASSHKAGSWAGELFF	TGTGCCAGCAGCCACAAGGCTGGTAGCTGGGCCGGGGAGCTGTTTTTT
TRBV18	TRBJ1-4	NA	NA	CASSRSAGEKLFF	TGTGCCAGCTCACGATCCGCCGGTGAAAAACTGTTTTTT
TRBV7-2	TRBJ1-1	NA	TRBD1	CASSLVEGAHAFF	TGTGCCAGCAGCTTAGTGGAGGGGGCGCATGCTTTCTTT
TRBV5-1	TRBJ1-4	NA	NA	CASSLSGGSTNEKLFF	TGCGCCAGCAGCTTGAGCGGGGGCTCCACTAATGAAAAACTGTTTTTT
TRBV11-2	TRBJ1-6	few	NA	CASSPRGAYNSPLHF	TGTGCCAGCAGCCCCCGGGGGGCGTATAATTCACCCCTCCACTTT
TRBV18	TRBJ2-1	NA	NA	CASSPPHYNEQFF	TGTGCCAGCTCACCACCTCATTACAATGAGCAGTTCTTC
TRBV28	TRBJ1-5	NA	NA	CASSLTGNQPQHF	TGTGCCAGCAGTTTGACGGGAAATCAGCCCCAGCATTTT
TRBV4-2	TRBJ1-5	few	NA	CASSQDGQLHQPQHF	TGTGCCAGCAGCCAAGATGGGCAGTTACATCAGCCCCAGCATTTT
TRBV7-2	TRBJ1-1	NA	NA	CASSPLSTGMNTEAFF	TGTGCCAGCAGCCCCCTTTCGACAGGTATGAACACTGAAGCTTTCTTT
TRBV5-1	TRBJ2-7	NA	TRBD1	CASSRGQEAYEQYF	TGCGCCAGCAGCAGGGGACAGGAGGCCTACGAGCAGTACTTC
TRBV5-4	TRBJ2-2	NA	NA	CASSQDARGGTGELFF	TGCGCCAGCAGCCAAGATGCCCGAGGGGGCACCGGGGAGCTGTTTTTT
TRBV7-2	TRBJ2-5	NA	NA	CASSSGAYQETQYF	TGTGCCAGCAGCTCAGGTGCTTACCAAGAGACCCAGTACTTC
TRBV10-3	TRBJ1-6	many	NA	CAIRDSNNSPLHF	TGTGCCATCAGAGACTCCAATAATTCACCCCTCCACTTT
TRBV29-1	TRBJ1-4	NA	TRBD1	CSVQTGGRGEKLFF	TGCAGCGTTCAAACAGGGGGACGGGGAGAAAAACTGTTTTTT
TRBV4-2	TRBJ1-5	NA	NA	CASRFIGEEAQHF	TGTGCCAGCAGGTTCATCGGGGAGGAAGCCCAGCATTTT
TRBV5-4	TRBJ2-2	NA	TRBD2	CASSQERGLGMPRELFF	TGTGCCAGCAGCCAAGAAAGGGGACTAGGGATGCCTAGGGAGCTGTTTTTT
TRBV5-4	TRBJ2-5	few	NA	CASSPPGVRGETQYF	TGTGCCAGCAGCCCTCCAGGGGTGAGAGGGGAGACCCAGTACTTC
TRBV6-6	TRBJ1-1	NA	TRBD1	CASSYSGTGVGTEAFF	TGTGCCAGCAGTTACTCCGGGACAGGGGTCGGCACTGAAGCTTTCTTT
TRBV11-2	TRBJ2-1	few	TRBD2	CASSRPSGGRNEQFF	TGTGCCAGCAGCCGCCCCAGCGGGGGGCGGAATGAGCAGTTCTTC
TRBV7-9	TRBJ2-5	NA	NA	CASSLGGASETQYF	TGTGCCAGCAGCTTAGGGGGAGCGTCGGAGACCCAGTACTTC
TRBV5-1	TRBJ1-5	NA	NA	CASSLRQGGQPQHF	TGCGCCAGCAGCTTGAGGCAGGGAGGTCAGCCCCAGCATTTT
TRBV25-1	TRBJ1-1	few	NA	CASSEITGMGEAFF	TGTGCCAGCAGTGAAATTACAGGGATGGGTGAAGCTTTCTTT
TRBV29-1	TRBJ1-3	few	NA	CSVAPMEEGGNTIYF	TGCAGCGTGGCCCCCATGGAAGAGGGCGGAAACACCATATATTTT
TRBV2	TRBJ1-4	NA	TRBD1	CASSHGRTGAGGTNEKLFF	TGTGCCAGCAGCCACGGCAGGACAGGGGCAGGGGGAACTAATGAAAAACTGTTTTTT
TRBV19	TRBJ1-5	NA	NA	CASSGRAYSNQPQHF	TGTGCCAGTAGTGGCAGGGCGTATAGCAATCAGCCCCAGCATTTT
TRBV6-5	TRBJ2-5	NA	TRBD2	CASSDSGGAGEQYF	TGTGCCAGCAGTGACTCCGGGGGGGCCGGGGAGCAGTACTTC
TRBV7-9	TRBJ1-5	NA	NA	CASSFGGYYQPQHF	TGTGCCAGCAGCTTCGGAGGGTATTATCAGCCCCAGCATTTT
TRBV7-3	TRBJ1-1	NA	NA	CASSPGSNTEAFF	TGTGCCAGCAGCCCCGGGTCCAACACTGAAGCTTTCTTT
TRBV5-4	TRBJ2-7	NA	TRBD1	CASSLAGQGLSYEQYF	TGTGCCAGCAGCTTGGCGGGACAGGGTCTCTCCTACGAGCAGTACTTC
TRBV7-3	TRBJ2-1	NA	TRBD2	CASSLGASGGPNEQFF	TGTGCCAGCAGCTTAGGGGCTAGCGGGGGTCCCAATGAGCAGTTCTTC
TRBV27	TRBJ1-1	NA	NA	CASSSPGTYTEAFF	TGTGCCAGCAGTTCCCCCGGGACATACACTGAAGCTTTCTTT
TRBV6-1	TRBJ2-1	few	TRBD2	CASSARTSGNEQFF	TGTGCCAGCAGTGCCCGGACTAGCGGCAATGAGCAGTTCTTC
TRBV28	TRBJ1-2	few	TRBD1	CASSLGRQGSYGYTF	TGTGCCAGCAGTTTAGGACGACAGGGATCCTATGGCTACACCTTC
TRBV6-6	TRBJ2-1	NA	TRBD1	CASTRGQGAAYEQFF	TGTGCCAGCACCCGAGGCCAGGGGGCGGCTTATGAGCAGTTCTTC
TRBV4-2	TRBJ2-3	many	TRBD2	CASSQVSTSGGDTQYF	TGTGCCAGCAGCCAAGTGTCGACTAGCGGGGGGGATACGCAGTATTTT
TRBV9	TRBJ2-1	NA	NA	CASSGGGSGVNEQFF	TGTGCCAGCAGCGGAGGGGGAAGCGGGGTAAATGAGCAGTTCTTC
TRBV7-9	TRBJ1-6	few	TRBD1	CASSGQGASPLHF	TGTGCCAGCAGCGGACAGGGGGCTTCACCCCTCCACTTT
TRBV7-8	TRBJ1-6	NA	TRBD1	CASERTGRVSPLHF	TGTGCCAGCGAGAGGACAGGACGGGTTTCACCCCTCCACTTT
TRBV10-2	TRBJ1-6	NA	TRBD1	CASSEDRVRGSPLHF	TGCGCCAGCAGTGAAGACAGGGTCCGAGGTTCACCCCTCCACTTT
TRBV25-1	TRBJ2-3	few	TRBD1	CASFRDRGPFTDTQYF	TGTGCCAGCTTCCGGGACAGGGGACCATTCACAGATACGCAGTATTTT
TRBV28	TRBJ1-2	many	NA	CASNPTGTYGYTF	TGTGCCAGCAACCCGACAGGAACCTATGGCTACACCTTC
TRBV25-1	TRBJ2-7	NA	TRBD2	CASSRAGTSNYEQYF	TGTGCCAGCAGCCGCGCCGGGACTAGCAACTACGAGCAGTACTTC
TRBV5-8	TRBJ2-2	few	NA	CASSSRTAPTGELFF	TGTGCCAGCAGCTCCCGGACAGCCCCCACCGGGGAGCTGTTTTTT
TRBV5-4	TRBJ2-3	few	TRBD2	CASSGGLAGRDTQYF	TGTGCCAGCAGCGGCGGACTAGCGGGGAGAGATACGCAGTATTTT
TRBV7-2	TRBJ2-3	NA	NA	CASSLDTDTQYF	TGTGCCAGCAGCCTGGACACGGATACGCAGTATTTT
TRBV4-3	TRBJ2-1	few	TRBD2	CASSQDIGASGGAYNNEQFF	TGCGCCAGCAGCCAAGATATTGGGGCTAGCGGGGGGGCATACAACAATGAGCAGTTCTTC
TRBV29-1	TRBJ2-3	NA	TRBD1	CSARGQGTDTQYF	TGCAGCGCCAGGGGGCAGGGCACAGATACGCAGTATTTT
TRBV2	TRBJ2-2	NA	TRBD2	CARGGAGEFTGELFF	TGTGCCCGCGGGGGGGCGGGGGAATTCACCGGGGAGCTGTTTTTT
TRBV30	TRBJ1-5	few	TRBD1	CAWSSQGVFGGNQPQHF	TGTGCCTGGAGTAGCCAGGGGGTTTTTGGTGGCAATCAGCCCCAGCATTTT
TRBV5-1	TRBJ2-7	few	NA	CASSQGYEQYF	TGCGCCAGCAGCCAGGGCTACGAGCAGTACTTC